These 10 T cell receptor beta chains were sequenced from one sample in a study of blood T cell repertoires in COVID-19. This table comes from immunoSEQ multiplex PCR, and its TCRdb copy is limited to in-frame clones, with some not included. The data show more than 100,000 clones, 65% to 85% seen once. The sequenced sample was peripheral blood. The receptor source for this set is a woman of 80 years or more with acute or convalescent COVID-19.

The V call is TRBV9, the J call TRBJ2-5; TRBD2 aligns across 13 bases. V lost 1 base and J lost 3; bases outside the gene matches: 6. The CDR3 is 17 residues long. From germline, CDR1 is SGDLS and CDR2 YYNGEE. In DNA, the CDR3 is TGTGCCAGCAGCGTAAGGGGACTAGCGGGACCAGAAGAGACCCAGTACTTC. This codes for CASSVRGLAGPEETQYF.

The chain combines TRBV2 with TRBJ2-5; 10 nucleotides match TRBD2. Losses at the gene ends were 4 bases for V and 5 bases for J; bases not matched to a gene: 10. The length of the CDR3 is 16 residues. Looked up from germline, CDR1 is SNHLY and CDR2 is FYNNEI. The CDR3 bases are TGTGCCAGCAGTGTAAGGAGCGGGGGGGCCGGGGAGACCCAGTACTTC. Its translation: CASSVRSGGAGETQYF.

The chain is built from TRBV18 and TRBJ2-7, with 8 bases fitting TRBD1. Germline trimming cut 6 bases from V and 7 bases from J; bases unmatched to any gene: 11. Germline V gives CDR1 KGHSH, CDR2 LQKENI. This CDR3 has 14 residues. CDR3 loop: CASSTKDRGGEQYF. CDR3 in DNA: TGTGCCAGCTCCACCAAAGACAGGGGCGGGGAGCAGTACTTC.

V usage is TRBV6-6 and J usage is TRBJ1-1; D gene uncertain. Germline-derived CDR1 and CDR2 are MNHNY and SVGAGI (reference sequence). Between the trimmed V and J ends, which lost 0 bases and 1 base, there was a span of 6 bases. The CDR3 covers 14 residues. CDR3 DNA: TGTGCCAGCAGTTACTCGTACGGGAACACTGAAGCTTTCTTT. Its protein product is CASSYSYGNTEAFF.

The rearrangement uses TRBV30 and TRBJ2-1; D possibly corresponds to TRBD2 (7 bases). The CDR3 extends over 15 amino acids. The germline V and J ends were trimmed by 2 bases and 8 bases, with 19 bases remaining between them. Germline CDR1 and CDR2: GTSNPN and SVGIG (reference sequence). This CDR3 reads CAWSPWTRGGDEQFF. In nucleotides, the CDR3 is TGTGCCTGGAGTCCGTGGACAAGGGGGGGGGATGAGCAGTTCTTC.

The V and J genes are TRBV3-1 (or the pseudogene TRBV3-2) and TRBJ2-1; 8 nucleotides agree with TRBD1. The J segment lost 1 base and the V segment lost 4 bases, leaving 6 bases of the junction unmatched. Germline CDR1 LGHDT, CDR2 YNNKEL (reference sequence). The CDR3 has 16 residues. The CDR3 reads CASSRGQGASYNEQFF. The CDR3 DNA is TGTGCCAGCAGCCGCGGCCAGGGGGCATCCTACAATGAGCAGTTCTTC.

This rearrangement joins TRBV19 to TRBJ2-1, with 7 bases lining up with TRBD2. From germline, CDR1 is LNHDA and CDR2 SQIVND (reference sequence). Trimming removed 5 bases from V and 2 bases from J; junction bases left unmatched: 24. This CDR3 contains 21 residues. CDR3 in DNA: TGTGCCAGTAGTCCCCCCATAGCGGGTCCAAGGGTCCAGGTTCCCTACAATGAGCAGTTCTTC. Translation: CASSPPIAGPRVQVPYNEQFF.

This clone was seen more than once but under ten times. This chain connects TRBV5-8 to TRBJ2-2, with a weak D call TRBD2 (6 bases). Trimming took off 2 bases at V and 5 bases at J, with 16 bases between the two ends. CDR3 size: 16 residues. Germline loops: CDR1 SGHTS, CDR2 YDEGEE. The CDR3 loop is CASSFFGGQGTGELFF. The CDR3, as DNA: TGTGCCAGCAGCTTTTTCGGGGGTCAGGGAACCGGGGAGCTGTTTTTT.

The chain is built from TRBV5-4 and TRBJ2-1, with 10 nucleotides matching TRBD2. The J segment lost 7 bases and the V segment lost 4 bases, leaving 8 bases of the junction unmatched. Germline V gene sequence: CDR1 SGHNT, CDR2 YYREEE (reference sequence). This CDR3 region has 15 residues. CDR3 sequence: CASSLSGGRVNEQFF. The CDR3 DNA reads as TGTGCCAGCAGCCTTAGCGGGGGGCGGGTGAATGAGCAGTTCTTC.

This clone was found once. The chain has TRBV4-3 and TRBJ2-5, with a possible D match to TRBD1 (6 bases). Germline V lookup: CDR1 LGHNA, CDR2 YSLEER. The CDR3 consists of 15 residues. V lost 0 bases, J lost 4 bases, and 12 bases lay in between. Written as DNA, the CDR3 is TGCGCCAGCAGCCAAGATATGGGCAGGGGAGAGACCCAGTACTTC. It translates to CASSQDMGRGETQYF.